One and the same sample provided the 7 T cell receptor beta chains below, sequenced in a study of shared clonotypes between healthy human individuals. Here immunoSEQ multiplex PCR was the method, and the copy in TCRdb shows in-frame clones only, minus some. Among 2 million to 2.5 million clones, roughly 93% were seen once, and the ten largest hold 0.39%. The material sequenced was naive CD4+ T cells from PBMCs. Stated subset: CD45RA+ positively selected. The receptors derive from a man aged 18 to 29 in good health. Some clones in this sample may be carry-over from other donors' samples.

The sample holds a few counts of this clone. The rearrangement joins TRBV6-1 to TRBJ1-2; 7 bases are shared with TRBD1. The J segment lost 3 bases and the V segment lost 4 bases, leaving 5 bases of the junction unmatched. Germline lookup yields CDR1 MNHNS and CDR2 SASEGT. This CDR3 contains 14 residues. CDR3 loop: CASSAQGIDYGYTF. For the CDR3, the DNA is TGTGCCAGCAGTGCACAGGGGATCGACTATGGCTACACCTTC.

The chain uses TRBV18 and TRBJ2-6, with 7 bases lining up with TRBD1. CDR3 length: 15 amino acids. The ends lost 2 bases at V and 6 bases at J; junction bases unmatched: 4. Germline CDR1 reads KGHSH; CDR2 reads LQKENI. The CDR3 bases are TGTGCCAGCTCACCAACAGGGGCTGCGGCCAACGTCCTGACTTTC. Translated, it gives CASSPTGAAANVLTF.

V usage is TRBV6-1 and J usage is TRBJ1-2; D is unresolved. Trimming removed 6 bases at V and 6 bases at J, with 11 bases between. This CDR3 region has 12 residues. CDR1 and CDR2 (germline): MNHNS, SASEGT. The CDR3 DNA sequence: TGTGCCAGCAGGGTTAGCTGGGATGGCTACACCTTC. It codes for CASRVSWDGYTF.

The V and J genes are TRBV4-2 and TRBJ2-1; no clear D gene. CDR1 and CDR2 (germline): LGHNA, YNFKEQ. Deletions cut 6 bases from V and 1 base from J, with 16 bases between. CDR3 size: 16 residues. CDR3 amino acids: CASRPSLAESYNEQFF. The DNA of the CDR3 is TGTGCCAGCAGACCAAGCTTAGCTGAATCCTACAATGAGCAGTTCTTC.

This sequence joins TRBV28 and TRBJ2-3; D is perhaps TRBD2 (6 bases). The CDR3 is 13 amino acids. Germline V gene sequence: CDR1 MDHEN, CDR2 SYDVKM. Deletions cut 6 bases from V and 6 bases from J, with 13 bases between. For the CDR3, the DNA is TGTGCCAGCAGGACTGAGGAGGGGGATACGCAGTATTTT. This encodes CASRTEEGDTQYF.

Notes on this clone: The sample has other DNA sequences that encode this CDR3 too. The chain couples TRBV5-4 to TRBJ1-2, with 9 bases aligning to TRBD1. CDR3 size: 13 residues. CDR1 SGHNT and CDR2 YYREEE come from the germline V gene (reference sequence). V lost 0 bases to trimming and J lost 6 bases; unmatched junction nucleotides: 0. This chain's CDR3 is CASSLGTGDGYTF. The CDR3 nucleotides are TGTGCCAGCAGCTTGGGGACAGGGGATGGCTACACCTTC.

The CDR3 DNA sequence: TGTGCCAGCAGCTCAGGACTAGCGGGAGTTGCGTTCTTC. Translating gives CASSSGLAGVAFF. The rearrangement links TRBV9 to TRBJ2-1; 13 bases agree with TRBD2. From germline, CDR1 is SGDLS and CDR2 YYNGEE. Losses at the gene ends were 4 bases for V and 15 bases for J; bases not matched to a gene: 7. The CDR3 runs to 13 residues. Filled out from reference TRBV9 and TRBJ2-1, the complete variable domain reads DSGVTQTPKHLITATGQRVTLRCSPRSGDLSVYWYQQSLDQGLQFLIQYYNGEERAKGNILERFSAQQFPDLHSELNLSSLELGDSALYFCASSSGLAGVAFFGPGTRLTVL.